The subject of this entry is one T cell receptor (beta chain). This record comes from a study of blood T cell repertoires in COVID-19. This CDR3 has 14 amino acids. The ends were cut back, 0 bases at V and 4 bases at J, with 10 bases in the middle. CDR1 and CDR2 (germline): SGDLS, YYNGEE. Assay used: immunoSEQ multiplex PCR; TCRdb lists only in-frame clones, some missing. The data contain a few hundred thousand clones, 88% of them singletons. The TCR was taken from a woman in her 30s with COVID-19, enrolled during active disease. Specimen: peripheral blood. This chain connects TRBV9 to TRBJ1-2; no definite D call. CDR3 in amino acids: CASSVDVSSYGYTF. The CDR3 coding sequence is TGTGCCAGCAGCGTAGATGTCAGTTCCTATGGCTACACCTTC. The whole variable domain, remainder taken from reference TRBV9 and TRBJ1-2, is DSGVTQTPKHLITATGQRVTLRCSPRSGDLSVYWYQQSLDQGLQFLIQYYNGEERAKGNILERFSAQQFPDLHSELNLSSLELGDSALYFCASSVDVSSYGYTFGSGTRLTVV.